The rows below give T cell receptor beta chains drawn from one sample of a study of blood T cells in healthy people across ages. MiXCR, run by TCRdb on the 5' RACE reads, gives a single entry per CDR3 protein. The sample has around 1,600,000 distinct CDR3 sequences; approximately 42% are singletons. Sequenced material: blood. All receptors come from a woman aged 18-29 years in good health. The CDR3 runs from the conserved cysteine through the conserved F or W. A D gene is named only where the DNA matches it firmly. Rows give clone size only sometimes, using once, few, many, or a class for an expanded clone.

clone_size,d_call,v_call,j_call,cdr3_aa,cdr3_nt
NA,NA,TRBV6-2/TRBV6-3,TRBJ2-2,CASRFRGELFF,TGTGCCAGCAGGTTCAGAGGGGAGCTGTTTTTT
few,NA,TRBV6-5,TRBJ1-2,CASSYSGHLANYGYTF,TGTGCCAGCAGTTACTCAGGACACCTAGCTAACTATGGCTACACCTTC
NA,TRBD1,TRBV20-1,TRBJ2-5,CSANGQAVRTQYF,TGCAGTGCAAACGGACAGGCCGTTAGGACCCAGTACTTC
NA,NA,TRBV24-1,TRBJ1-2,CATRHPGGRLDYGYTF,TGTGCCACCAGACACCCGGGAGGCAGGCTCGACTATGGCTACACCTTC
NA,NA,TRBV4-3,TRBJ2-1,CASSRISGDCNEQFF,TGCGCCAGCAGCCGCATTAGCGGAGACTGCAATGAGCAGTTCTTC
few,NA,TRBV28,TRBJ2-1,CASGGAYNEQFF,TGTGCCAGCGGAGGTGCCTACAATGAGCAGTTCTTC
NA,NA,TRBV6-2/TRBV6-3,TRBJ1-2,CATSRWEGVSRGYTF,TGTGCCACCAGCCGATGGGAGGGAGTATCTCGGGGCTACACCTTC
NA,NA,TRBV11-2,TRBJ2-5,CASSSRGVETQYF,TGTGCCAGCAGCTCCAGGGGGGTAGAGACCCAGTACTTC
NA,NA,TRBV4-3,TRBJ2-1,CASSQADISSYNEQFF,TGCGCCAGCAGCCAAGCAGACATAAGCTCCTACAATGAGCAGTTCTTC
NA,NA,TRBV25-1,TRBJ2-1,CASSAHRDNNNEQFF,TGTGCCAGCAGTGCCCACCGGGACAATAACAATGAGCAGTTCTTC
NA,TRBD1,TRBV20-1,TRBJ2-3,CSARDLRQGADTQYF,TGCAGTGCTAGAGACCTAAGACAGGGGGCAGATACGCAGTATTTT
NA,NA,TRBV5-1,TRBJ1-6,CASSQTGYSPLHF,TGCGCCAGCAGTCAGACGGGGTATTCACCCCTCCACTTT
NA,NA,TRBV6-6,TRBJ1-2,CASNVGSVNNGYTF,TGTGCCAGCAATGTGGGATCAGTTAACAATGGCTACACCTTC
NA,TRBD1,TRBV4-3,TRBJ2-7,CASSLSRQGSYEQYF,TGCGCCAGCAGCCTCAGCCGACAGGGTTCCTACGAGCAGTACTTC
NA,NA,TRBV7-9,TRBJ2-7,CASSGAGHGSYEQYF,TGTGCCAGCAGCGGCGCAGGACACGGCTCCTACGAGCAGTACTTC
NA,NA,TRBV7-9,TRBJ1-2,CASSLNEGYRGYTF,TGTGCCAGCAGCTTAAATGAGGGCTATCGTGGCTACACCTTC
NA,NA,TRBV20-1,TRBJ1-1,CSAPGFRGTEAFF,TGCAGTGCACCAGGGTTTAGGGGCACTGAAGCTTTCTTT
NA,TRBD2,TRBV7-2,TRBJ2-5,CASSLAGLASVETQYF,TGTGCCAGCAGCTTAGCGGGACTAGCGAGTGTGGAGACCCAGTACTTC
NA,TRBD1,TRBV7-2,TRBJ2-7,CASSVTGQVSEQYF,TGTGCCAGCAGCGTAACCGGACAGGTCTCCGAGCAGTACTTC
NA,NA,TRBV20-1,TRBJ1-1,CSASSLEVTEAFF,TGCAGTGCTAGTAGTCTCGAGGTCACTGAAGCTTTCTTT
once,NA,TRBV29-1,TRBJ2-7,CSVERAGVYEQYF,TGCAGCGTTGAGAGGGCAGGGGTCTACGAGCAGTACTTC
NA,TRBD1,TRBV9,TRBJ2-3,CASSVGTGITDTQYF,TGTGCCAGCAGCGTAGGGACAGGGATCACAGATACGCAGTATTTT
NA,NA,TRBV12-3/TRBV12-4,TRBJ1-5,CASSAGEHQPQHF,TGTGCCAGCAGCGCGGGAGAACATCAGCCCCAGCATTTT
NA,TRBD1,TRBV2,TRBJ2-3,CARTGPSTDTQYF,TGTGCCAGGACAGGGCCGAGCACAGATACGCAGTATTTT
NA,NA,TRBV10-3,TRBJ1-2,CAISDRGTSYTF,TGTGCCATCAGTGACAGGGGCACATCCTACACCTTC
few,TRBD1,TRBV9,TRBJ2-7,CASSPRSTGMGYEQYF,TGTGCCAGCAGCCCGCGTTCGACAGGGATGGGGTACGAGCAGTACTTC
many,NA,TRBV5-5,TRBJ2-3,CASSLYGLSTQYF,TGTGCCAGCAGCTTGTACGGCTTAAGTACGCAGTATTTT
NA,NA,TRBV6-1,TRBJ2-2,CASNMPGATGELFF,TGTGCCAGCAACATGCCAGGGGCCACCGGGGAGCTGTTTTTT
many,TRBD2,TRBV4-3,TRBJ2-2,CASSHSGESRTGELFF,TGCGCCAGCAGCCATAGCGGGGAATCGAGGACCGGGGAGCTGTTTTTT
few,TRBD1,TRBV4-3,TRBJ2-7,CASSGTGLDEQYF,TGCGCCAGCTCCGGGACAGGGTTGGACGAGCAGTACTTC
NA,NA,TRBV6-2/TRBV6-3,TRBJ2-1,CASRYRGPPYNEQFF,TGTGCCAGCAGGTACCGGGGCCCCCCTTACAATGAGCAGTTCTTC
few,NA,TRBV2,TRBJ2-5,CASSFYRNQETQYF,TGTGCCAGCAGCTTTTACAGGAACCAAGAGACCCAGTACTTC
NA,NA,TRBV20-1,TRBJ2-3,CSASSSPKDTQYF,TGCAGTGCTAGCTCTAGCCCCAAAGATACGCAGTATTTT
NA,TRBD2,TRBV20-1,TRBJ2-5,CSARDPSGPQETQYF,TGCAGTGCTAGAGATCCTAGCGGGCCCCAAGAGACCCAGTACTTC
few,NA,TRBV12-3/TRBV12-4,TRBJ2-1,CASTLRSPNEQFF,TGTGCCAGCACCCTGCGGTCCCCCAATGAGCAGTTCTTC
few,NA,TRBV2,TRBJ1-6,CASSEAASMTYNSPLHF,TGTGCCAGCAGTGAAGCAGCCAGTATGACTTATAATTCACCCCTCCACTTT
NA,NA,TRBV20-1,TRBJ2-1,CSARVTGSTNEQFF,TGCAGTGCTAGAGTTACCGGGTCGACCAATGAGCAGTTCTTC
NA,NA,TRBV7-9,TRBJ1-4,CASSLGTKEKLFF,TGTGCCAGCAGCTTGGGGACTAAAGAAAAACTGTTTTTT
NA,TRBD1,TRBV28,TRBJ2-7,CASSGQGHSYNEQYF,TGTGCCAGCAGCGGACAGGGCCACTCCTACAATGAGCAGTACTTC